What follows describes a single T cell receptor beta chain. The germline CDR1 and CDR2 sequences are SGHRS and YFSETQ. The junction had 3 bases not matched to a gene; V was cut back by 3 bases and J by 3 bases. This CDR3 is 13 amino acids long. These data are taken from a study of control samples from healthy donors and cancer patients. Repertoires were generated with immunoSEQ multiplex PCR, while TCRdb's copy carries only in-frame clones and drops some. Among 100,000 to 150,000 clones, about 88% were seen once, and the ten largest hold 1.5% to 2%. The rearrangement links TRBV5-1 to TRBJ2-7; TRBD2 agrees at 7 bases. The specimen was blood. The receptor comes from a man aged 18 to 29 in good health. CDR3 nucleotides: TGCGCCAGCAGCTATGGCGGGGGCTACGAGCAGTACTTC. It specifies CASSYGGGYEQYF.